This T cell receptor beta chain was obtained from a study of T cell responses to AZD1222 COVID-19 vaccine. A note on this clone: Its specificity is not known.

General study findings and limits: Close to half of all spike-specific TCRs reportedly target regions of the variants that are unmutated. In a largely white British group with more females than males, clonal diversity was possibly underestimated.

The CDR3 has 15 residues. V lost 5 bases, J lost 3 bases, and 5 bases stayed unmatched. Germline assignment: CDR1 SEHNR and CDR2 FQNEAQ (reference sequence). Sequencing used immunoSEQ multiplex PCR; TCRdb keeps in-frame clones, though not all of them. The sample includes approximately 97,000 clones, around 83% seen only once; the top ten take more than 4.5%. V is TRBV7-9 and J is TRBJ2-5; 11 nucleotides match TRBD2. The receptor comes from an adult in good health. Sample: peripheral blood, taken on day 0 of AZD1222 vaccination. CDR3 bases: TGTGCCAGCAGCATCGTACTAGCGGGGGAAGAGACCCAGTACTTC. Protein sequence: CASSIVLAGEETQYF. The entire variable domain, with the rest obtained from reference TRBV7-9 and TRBJ2-5, is as follows: DTGVSQNPRHKITKRGQNVTFRCDPISEHNRLYWYRQTLGQGPEFLTYFQNEAQLEKSRLLSDRFSAERPKGSFSTLEIQRTEQGDSAMYLCASSIVLAGEETQYFGPGTRLLVL.